This T cell receptor beta chain was captured by sequencing in a study of cytomegalovirus exposure and HLA in healthy donors. Using immunoSEQ multiplex PCR, the repertoire was profiled, and TCRdb retains in-frame clones only, with some absent. The table shows some 140,000 clones, with 75% to 90% occurring only once. Germline trimming cut 7 bases from V and 3 bases from J; bases unmatched to any gene: 11. Per germline, CDR1 SNHLY and CDR2 FYNNEI. The CDR3 is 15 amino acids. The sequence was obtained from a woman in her twenties or thirties in good health and CMV-seropositive. Sequences were obtained from PBMCs. The chain has TRBV2 and TRBJ2-7; 8 bases align to TRBD1. DNA of the CDR3: TGTGCCAGCACCGACGGACAGGGACCCTACTACGAGCAGTACTTC. Translating it yields CASTDGQGPYYEQYF.